This T cell receptor beta chain is drawn from a study of cytomegalovirus exposure and HLA in healthy donors. The germline V and J ends were trimmed by 3 bases and 3 bases, with 6 bases remaining between them. Germline V CDR1 and CDR2: SGHAT, FQDESV (reference sequence). The CDR3 is 13 residues long. PCR amplification relied on 60 Vbeta primers (plus 13 Jbeta primers). Only in-frame clones appear in the TCRdb table, and some are missing; sequencing was by immunoSEQ multiplex PCR. This sample has around 200,000 clones; roughly 80% occur once, and the top ten carry 1.5% to 2%. The V call is TRBV11-1, the J call TRBJ2-1, with no clear D. This clonotype was obtained from a man between 45 and 60 years old in good health and CMV-seronegative. The sequenced sample was PBMCs. The CDR3 DNA reads as TGTGCCAGCAGCTTGACTCTCTACAATGAGCAGTTCTTC. This translates into CASSLTLYNEQFF.